This T cell receptor beta chain is drawn from a study of CD8 T cells in ankylosing spondylitis. Study observations and caveats: Disease-associated clones were reportedly significantly overrepresented in matched ankylosing spondylitis synovial fluid. Some motif variants had been reported before (in reactive arthritis synovial fluid and blood). Peripheral blood held disease-linked clones only at relatively low frequency, and these were CD8+. Apparently characteristic of ankylosing spondylitis blood was a TCR beta motif (roughly eight highly homologous variants).

For TCR beta, libraries came from quantitative 5'-RACE with molecular barcodes. TCRdb reprocessed the 5' RACE reads with MiXCR, giving one entry per CDR3 protein. Seen here are about 420,000 distinct CDR3 sequences, approximately 20% observed once, and the top ten hold approximately 16%. Worth noting for this clonotype: The antigen remains unidentified.

Germline CDR1 MGHDK, CDR2 SYGVNS. Trimming removed 3 bases from V and 1 base from J; junction bases left unmatched: 4. This CDR3 comprises 16 residues. The sample comprised blood, either unsorted or a sorted T cell fraction (not recorded which). The sequence derives from a male donor with ankylosing spondylitis. The chain recombines TRBV25-1 with TRBJ2-5; 11 bases agree with TRBD2. CDR3 protein: CASSDGGLAVQETQYF. DNA of the CDR3: TGTGCCAGCAGTGACGGGGGACTAGCGGTCCAAGAGACCCAGTACTTC.